What follows describes a single T cell receptor beta chain. The conserved phenylalanine or tryptophan normally closing the CDR3 is absent here, so this likely arose from a read error. The limits of the CDR3 on the DNA are not certain, so only TCRdb's listed CDR3 is given. Produced via immunoSEQ multiplex PCR; TCRdb's table is partial and in-frame only. This sample yields around 130,000 clones, of which nearly 90% are seen a single time; 4.5% to 7% belongs to the top ten. The CDR3 is 15 residues long, counting both termini. Germline V CDR1 and CDR2: MGHRA, YSYEKL. This record belongs to a study of T cell responses to AZD1222 COVID-19 vaccine.

The TCR sequence derives from an adult who received the AZD1222 COVID-19 vaccine. The chain combines TRBV4-1 with TRBJ1-1; the table's TRBD1 call for D was not verified on the DNA. The sequences come from peripheral blood, collected 28 days after the second AZD1222 dose. The CDR3: CASSRDVVAMTGAAV.